The 14 T cell receptor beta chains in this list originate from one sample, sequenced in a study of regulatory T cells in long-lasting Graves disease. iRepertoire HTBI primers and Arm-PCR of CDR3 regions built TCR beta libraries. TCRdb recomputed calls from the multiplex PCR reads with MiXCR, one row per CDR3 protein. Among about 400,000 distinct CDR3 sequences listed, more than 20% were seen once. Time point: persistent/refractory GD, antithyroid drugs over 5 years with positive TRAb. RNA isolated from PBMCs was used to make the TCR library. The input for sequencing was peripheral blood mononuclear cells (PBMCs), taken when the disease was refractory, from a patient treated with antithyroid drugs. The receptors originated from a female donor with Graves disease.

The chain combines TRBV20-1 with TRBJ1-2, with 7 bases matching TRBD1. Germline assignment: CDR1 DFQATT and CDR2 SNEGSKA (reference sequence). V lost 0 bases, J lost 5 bases, and 6 bases stayed unmatched. The CDR3 spans 14 residues. The CDR3 DNA follows: TGCAGTGCTAGAGAGACAGGGCTGGGATATGGCTACACCTTC. Its protein product is CSARETGLGYGYTF.

V and J are TRBV11-2 and TRBJ2-4; D call uncertain. V lost 2 bases and J lost 6, with 11 bases in between. From germline, CDR1 is SGHAT and CDR2 FQNNGV. This CDR3 has 14 residues. CDR3 residues: CASSLFEARNIQYF. The CDR3 bases are TGTGCCAGCAGCTTATTTGAGGCAAGAAACATTCAGTACTTC.

This clonotype was seen a few times. This sequence joins TRBV5-1 and TRBJ2-2; 9 bases align to TRBD1. Germline CDR1 reads SGHRS; CDR2 reads YFSETQ. The CDR3 extends over 15 amino acids. J lost 4 bases, V lost 0 bases, and 1 base had no gene match. CDR3 protein: CASSLETGGTGELFF. The CDR3 coding sequence is TGCGCCAGCAGCTTGGAGACAGGGGGCACCGGGGAGCTGTTTTTT.

The rearrangement joins TRBV30 to TRBJ2-1, with D perhaps TRBD2 (6 bases). Trimming took 2 bases from V and 9 from J, leaving 11 bases between them. The CDR3 is 12 amino acids. Germline CDR1 is GTSNPN and CDR2 is SVGIG (reference sequence). CDR3 in DNA: TGTGCCTGGAGTCCCCGCGGGACTGAGCAGTTCTTC. It specifies CAWSPRGTEQFF.

This clonotype was seen many times. This chain links TRBV7-3 with TRBJ2-7, with 8 bases aligning to TRBD2. V lost 2 bases to trimming and J lost 2 bases; unmatched junction nucleotides: 5. Per germline, CDR1 SGHTA and CDR2 FQGTGA. The CDR3 consists of 15 residues. CDR3: CASSLGSGIAYEQYF. The CDR3 region has the DNA TGTGCCAGCAGCTTAGGTAGCGGGATAGCCTACGAGCAGTACTTC.

This clonotype was seen at least ten times. This chain links TRBV28 with TRBJ2-7, with D maybe TRBD2 (5 bases). The V and J ends lost 6 bases and 1 base respectively, with 10 bases between them. This CDR3 region has 13 residues. Germline V gene sequence: CDR1 MDHEN, CDR2 SYDVKM. The CDR3 sequence: CASSSGISYEQYF. The DNA of the CDR3 is TGTGCCAGCAGCTCGGGGATTTCCTACGAGCAGTACTTC.

CDR3 region: CASSLTLAGVIGELFF. The CDR3 DNA reads as TGTGCCAGCAGCTTAACCCTAGCGGGAGTCATCGGGGAGCTGTTTTTT. The rearrangement links TRBV11-1 to TRBJ2-2; 10 nucleotides agree with TRBD2. The trim removed 2 bases at V and 7 bases at J, leaving 7 bases unmatched. CDR3 length: 16 amino acids. Germline-derived CDR1 and CDR2 are SGHAT and FQDESV (reference sequence).

This clonotype was counted at least ten times. The J gene is TRBJ2-7, the V gene TRBV29-1; tentatively, D is TRBD2 (6 bases). From germline, CDR1 is SQVTM and CDR2 ANQGSEA. With 4 bases removed from V and 7 bases from J, the gap between germline ends came to 20 bases. This CDR3 is 14 amino acids long. The CDR3 bases are TGCAGCGTTGCAGGGCAGGGCCCCGGGGGAGAGCAGTACTTC. Amino acid sequence: CSVAGQGPGGEQYF.

The rearrangement links TRBV20-1 to TRBJ2-7, with 10 positions matching TRBD2. This CDR3 is built from 15 residues. J was trimmed by 1 base and V by 0 bases; bases with no gene match: 3. Germline CDR1 DFQATT, CDR2 SNEGSKA (reference sequence). CDR3 coding DNA: TGCAGTGCTAGAGAGACTAGCGGGTCGTCCTACGAGCAGTACTTC. This sequence encodes CSARETSGSSYEQYF.

In this sample, this clonotype turned up many times. The chain couples TRBV28 to TRBJ2-7; maybe TRBD2 (5 bases). CDR1 and CDR2 (germline): MDHEN, SYDVKM. The CDR3 is made up of 16 amino acids. The V gene lost 8 bases and the J gene lost 1 base, with 21 bases spanning the gap. This chain's CDR3 is CASGGSGLIFSYEQYF. The CDR3 nucleotides are TGTGCCAGCGGTGGGAGTGGCCTTATCTTTTCCTACGAGCAGTACTTC.

The J gene is TRBJ1-1, the V gene TRBV5-1; maybe TRBD1 (6 bases). Trimming stripped 4 bases from V and 3 bases from J, with 19 bases between. The germline V gene has CDR1 SGHRS and CDR2 YFSETQ. The CDR3 spans 16 residues. In DNA form, the CDR3 reads TGCGCCAGCAGCCCTCGGACAGAGGGGATGTACACTGAAGCTTTCTTT. Its translation is CASSPRTEGMYTEAFF.

J is TRBJ2-1 and V is TRBV27; the D is unclear. The CDR3 extends over 12 amino acids. The germline CDR1 and CDR2 sequences are MNHEY and SMNVEV (reference sequence). V gave up 6 bases and J gave up 9 bases, with 12 bases separating them. The CDR3 region is CASSRPGPEQFF. In nucleotides, the CDR3 is TGTGCCAGCAGCCGCCCCGGACCTGAGCAGTTCTTC.

This clonotype appeared many times. This rearrangement joins TRBV28 to TRBJ2-4; D may be TRBD2 (6 bases). Germline CDR1 and CDR2: MDHEN and SYDVKM. The V end lost 1 base, the J end lost 0 bases, and 10 bases lay between the germline ends. The CDR3 is 16 residues long. The CDR3 reads CASSLLWGLAKNIQYF. The CDR3 nucleotides are TGTGCCAGCAGTTTATTGTGGGGACTAGCCAAAAACATTCAGTACTTC. Full variable domain (outside the CDR3, taken from reference TRBV28 and TRBJ2-4): DVKVTQSSRYLVKRTGEKVFLECVQDMDHENMFWYRQDPGLGLRLIYFSYDVKMKEKGDIPEGYSVSREKKERFSLILESASTNQTSMYLCASSLLWGLAKNIQYFGAGTRLSVL.

The chain employs TRBV30 and TRBJ1-1, with no clear D. Trimming took 3 bases from V and 1 from J, leaving 3 bases between them. The CDR3 contains 11 residues. The germline V gene has CDR1 GTSNPN and CDR2 SVGIG (reference sequence). The CDR3 bases are TGTGCCTGGAGGAGGAACACTGAAGCTTTCTTT. This sequence encodes CAWRRNTEAFF.